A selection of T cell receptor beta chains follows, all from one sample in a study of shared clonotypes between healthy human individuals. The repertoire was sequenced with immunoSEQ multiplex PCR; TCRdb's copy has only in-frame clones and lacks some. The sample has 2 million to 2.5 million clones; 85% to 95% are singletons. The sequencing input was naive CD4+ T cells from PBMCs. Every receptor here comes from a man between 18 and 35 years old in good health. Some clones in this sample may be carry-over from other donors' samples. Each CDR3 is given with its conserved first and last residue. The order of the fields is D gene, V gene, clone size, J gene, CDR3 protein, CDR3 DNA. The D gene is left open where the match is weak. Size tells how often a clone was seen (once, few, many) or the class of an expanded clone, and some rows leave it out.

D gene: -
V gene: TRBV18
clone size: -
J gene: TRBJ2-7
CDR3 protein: CASSPPDSYEQYF
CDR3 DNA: TGTGCCAGCTCACCACCGGACTCCTACGAGCAGTACTTC

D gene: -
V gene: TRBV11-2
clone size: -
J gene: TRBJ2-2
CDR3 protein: CASTRDGELFF
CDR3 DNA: TGTGCCAGCACCCGAGACGGGGAGCTGTTTTTT

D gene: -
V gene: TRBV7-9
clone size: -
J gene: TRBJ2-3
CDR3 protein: CASSLGGKQYF
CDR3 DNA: TGTGCCAGCAGCTTAGGAGGGAAGCAGTATTTT

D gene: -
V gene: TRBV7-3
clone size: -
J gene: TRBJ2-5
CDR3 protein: CASSRDPQETQYF
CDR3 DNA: TGTGCCAGCAGCAGGGACCCTCAAGAGACCCAGTACTTC

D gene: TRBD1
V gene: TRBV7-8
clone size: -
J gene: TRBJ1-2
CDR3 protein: CASSLGTGGLAFNYGYTF
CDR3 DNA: TGTGCCAGCAGCTTAGGGACAGGGGGGCTTGCATTTAACTATGGCTACACCTTC

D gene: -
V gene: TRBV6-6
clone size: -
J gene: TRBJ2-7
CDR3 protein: CASSAWGSSYEQYF
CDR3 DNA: TGTGCCAGCAGTGCGTGGGGCAGCTCCTACGAGCAGTACTTC

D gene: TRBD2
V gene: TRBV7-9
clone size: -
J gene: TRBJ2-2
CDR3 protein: CASSPPGAGGPRELFF
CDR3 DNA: TGTGCCAGCAGCCCTCCCGGGGCGGGAGGGCCGCGGGAGCTGTTTTTT

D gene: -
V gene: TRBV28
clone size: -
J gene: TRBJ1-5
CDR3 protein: CASSPELGRLNQPQHF
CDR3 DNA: TGTGCCAGCAGCCCCGAGCTGGGAAGACTAAATCAGCCCCAGCATTTT

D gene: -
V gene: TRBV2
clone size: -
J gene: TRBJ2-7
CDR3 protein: CASSPGSDEQYF
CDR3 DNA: TGTGCCAGCAGCCCCGGTTCCGACGAGCAGTACTTC

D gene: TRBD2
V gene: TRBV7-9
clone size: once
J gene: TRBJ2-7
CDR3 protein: CASSLGTSGRPRTYEQYF
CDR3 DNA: TGTGCCAGCAGCCTGGGGACTAGCGGGAGGCCCCGGACCTACGAGCAGTACTTC

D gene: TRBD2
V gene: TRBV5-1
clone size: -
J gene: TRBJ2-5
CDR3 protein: CASTRGLAGAETQYF
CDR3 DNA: TGCGCCAGCACCAGGGGACTAGCGGGAGCGGAGACCCAGTACTTC

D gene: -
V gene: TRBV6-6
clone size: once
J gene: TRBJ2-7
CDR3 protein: CASSPRDEQYF
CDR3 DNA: TGTGCCAGCAGCCCGCGGGACGAGCAGTACTTC

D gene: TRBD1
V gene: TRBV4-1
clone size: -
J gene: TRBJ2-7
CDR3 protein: CASSQVLDRDTYEQYF
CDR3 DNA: TGCGCCAGCAGCCAAGTTTTAGACAGGGACACCTACGAGCAGTACTTC

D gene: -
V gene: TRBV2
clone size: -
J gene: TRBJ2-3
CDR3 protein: CASNRERFTDTQYF
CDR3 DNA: TGTGCCAGCAATCGGGAAAGATTCACAGATACGCAGTATTTT

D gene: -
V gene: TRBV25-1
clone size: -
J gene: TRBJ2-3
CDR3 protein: CASSEIITDTQYF
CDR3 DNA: TGTGCCAGCAGTGAAATCATCACAGATACGCAGTATTTT

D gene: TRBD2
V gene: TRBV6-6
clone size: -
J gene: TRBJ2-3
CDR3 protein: CASRKMVAGPTDTQYF
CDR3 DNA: TGTGCCAGCAGAAAGATGGTAGCGGGGCCCACAGATACGCAGTATTTT

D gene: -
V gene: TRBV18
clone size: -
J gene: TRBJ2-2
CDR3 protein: CASSLTQGPGELFF
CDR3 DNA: TGTGCCAGCTCCCTAACACAGGGCCCCGGGGAGCTGTTTTTT

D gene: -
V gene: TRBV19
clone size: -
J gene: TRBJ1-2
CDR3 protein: CASSIDHRGRGGYTF
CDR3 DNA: TGTGCCAGTAGTATAGATCATCGGGGCAGAGGCGGCTACACCTTC

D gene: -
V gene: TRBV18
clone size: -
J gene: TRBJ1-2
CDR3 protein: CASSATGRGRGYTF
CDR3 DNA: TGTGCCAGCTCAGCGACAGGTCGGGGTCGGGGCTACACCTTC

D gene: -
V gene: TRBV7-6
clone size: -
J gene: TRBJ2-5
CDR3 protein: CASSLQAAGETQYF
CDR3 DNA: TGTGCCAGCAGCTTACAGGCGGCGGGGGAGACCCAGTACTTC

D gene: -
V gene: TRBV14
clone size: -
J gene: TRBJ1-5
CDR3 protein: CASSQDPRHFGGNQPQHF
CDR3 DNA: TGTGCCAGCAGCCAAGATCCCCGACACTTCGGCGGCAATCAGCCCCAGCATTTT

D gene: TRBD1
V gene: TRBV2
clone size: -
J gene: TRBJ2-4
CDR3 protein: CASSGTGTANIQYF
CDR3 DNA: TGTGCCAGCAGCGGGACGGGGACAGCCAACATTCAGTACTTC

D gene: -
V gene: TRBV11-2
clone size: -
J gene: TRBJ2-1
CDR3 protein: CASSVSNYNEQFF
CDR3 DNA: TGTGCCAGCAGCGTCAGTAACTACAATGAGCAGTTCTTC

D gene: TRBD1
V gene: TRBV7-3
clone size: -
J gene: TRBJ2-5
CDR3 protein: CASSLVGQGQKETQYF
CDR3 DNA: TGTGCCAGCAGCTTAGTCGGACAGGGGCAAAAAGAGACCCAGTACTTC

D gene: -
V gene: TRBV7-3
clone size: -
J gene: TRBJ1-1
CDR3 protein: CASSSGQSNTEAFF
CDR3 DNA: TGTGCCAGCAGCTCCGGACAGTCTAACACTGAAGCTTTCTTT

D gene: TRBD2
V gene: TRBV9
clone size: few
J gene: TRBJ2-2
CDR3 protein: CASSPRTSATGELFF
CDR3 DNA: TGTGCCAGCAGCCCCCGAACTAGCGCTACCGGGGAGCTGTTTTTT

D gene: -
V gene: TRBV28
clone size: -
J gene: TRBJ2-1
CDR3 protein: CASSPLASEQFF
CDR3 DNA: TGTGCCAGCAGTCCCTTAGCCAGCGAGCAGTTCTTC

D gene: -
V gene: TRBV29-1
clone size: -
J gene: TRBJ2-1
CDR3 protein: CSVAETYNEQFF
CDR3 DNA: TGCAGCGTTGCGGAGACCTACAATGAGCAGTTCTTC

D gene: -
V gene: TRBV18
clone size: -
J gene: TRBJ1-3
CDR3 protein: CASSPFVGGDGNTIYF
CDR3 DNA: TGTGCCAGCTCACCCTTCGTCGGGGGGGACGGAAACACCATATATTTT

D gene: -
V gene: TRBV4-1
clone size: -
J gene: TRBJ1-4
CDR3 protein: CASSQGNGLREKLFF
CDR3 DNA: TGCGCCAGCAGCCAAGGGAACGGGTTGAGGGAAAAACTGTTTTTT

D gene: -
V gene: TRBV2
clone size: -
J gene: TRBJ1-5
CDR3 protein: CASRGSYSNQPQHF
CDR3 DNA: TGTGCCAGCAGAGGATCTTATAGCAATCAGCCCCAGCATTTT

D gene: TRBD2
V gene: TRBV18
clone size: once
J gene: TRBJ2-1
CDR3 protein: CASSRYRDSGRASEQFF
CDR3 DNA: TGTGCCAGCTCCCGCTATAGAGATAGCGGGAGGGCGAGTGAGCAGTTCTTC

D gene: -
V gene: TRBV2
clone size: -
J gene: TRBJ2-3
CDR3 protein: CASRAPGTPGADTQYF
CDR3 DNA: TGTGCCAGCAGAGCCCCCGGGACTCCAGGGGCAGATACGCAGTATTTT

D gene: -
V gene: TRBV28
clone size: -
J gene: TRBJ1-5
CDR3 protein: CASNPAGQPQHF
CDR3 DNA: TGTGCCAGCAATCCGGCGGGTCAGCCCCAGCATTTT

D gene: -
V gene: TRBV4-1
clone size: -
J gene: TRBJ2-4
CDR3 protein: CASSQMGVQYF
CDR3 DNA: TGCGCCAGCAGCCAAATGGGAGTTCAGTACTTC

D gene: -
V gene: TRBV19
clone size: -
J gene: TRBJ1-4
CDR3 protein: CATQAEATNEKLFF
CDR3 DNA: TGTGCCACCCAGGCAGAGGCAACTAATGAAAAACTGTTTTTT

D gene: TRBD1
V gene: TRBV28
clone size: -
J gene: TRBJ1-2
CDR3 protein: CASSSHPRTGSEELNYGYTF
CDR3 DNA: TGTGCCAGCAGTAGCCACCCACGGACAGGGTCTGAAGAGTTGAACTATGGCTACACCTTC

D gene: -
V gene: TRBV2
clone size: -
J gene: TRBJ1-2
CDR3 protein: CASSGGTGWYGYTF
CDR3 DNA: TGTGCCAGCAGTGGAGGAACAGGGTGGTATGGCTACACCTTC